Listed below are T cell receptor beta chains from one sample, sequenced in a study of shared clonotypes between healthy human individuals. Sequencing used immunoSEQ multiplex PCR; TCRdb keeps in-frame clones, though not all of them. Seen here are 1.4 million or so clones, approximately 98.5% observed once, and the top ten hold over 0.3%. Input material: naive CD4+ T cells sorted from blood. The receptors originated from a man aged 30 to 45 in good health. The CDR3 runs from the conserved cysteine through the conserved F or W. Each record gives: D gene, clone size, J gene, V gene, CDR3 DNA, CDR3 protein. A D gene is named only where the DNA matches it firmly. The size field is filled for only some rows; it gives once, few, many or a size class.

>TRBD1|once|TRBJ1-1|TRBV5-1
TGCGCCAGCAGCCTGAGGGACAGGGGAGGGGGTGAAGCTTTCTTT
CASSLRDRGGGEAFF
>NA|NA|TRBJ2-6|TRBV11-2
TGTGCCAGCAGCTTAGTAGGCAGGGCAAGCTCTGGGGCCAACGTCCTGACTTTC
CASSLVGRASSGANVLTF
>NA|NA|TRBJ2-1|TRBV6-5
TGTGCCAGCAGGAAAGTCCCGGACACATGGGATGAGCAGTTCTTC
CASRKVPDTWDEQFF
>NA|NA|TRBJ2-4|TRBV6-1
TGTGCCAGCAGACCCCGGGCGGAGCTACACATTCAGTACTTC
CASRPRAELHIQYF
>NA|NA|TRBJ2-7|TRBV18
TGTGCCAGCTCACCGACAGTTTACGAGCAGTACTTC
CASSPTVYEQYF
>NA|NA|TRBJ2-6|TRBV5-1
TGCGCCAGCAGCTTGGGGCTTAGCGCTACTGGGGCCAACGTCCTGACTTTC
CASSLGLSATGANVLTF
>TRBD1|NA|TRBJ1-2|TRBV29-1
TGCAGCGCCGGACAGGGGGCAAACTATGGCTACACCTTC
CSAGQGANYGYTF
>NA|NA|TRBJ2-2|TRBV2
TGTGCCAGCAGCCCCGACTGGGCCGGGGAGCTGTTTTTT
CASSPDWAGELFF
>NA|NA|TRBJ2-5|TRBV5-4
TGTGCCAGCAGCCAGGGACCCCAAGAGACCCAGTACTTC
CASSQGPQETQYF
>NA|NA|TRBJ2-2|TRBV7-3
TGTGCCAGCAGCTCGCAGCCGAACACCGGGGAGCTGTTTTTT
CASSSQPNTGELFF
>NA|NA|TRBJ1-1|TRBV18
TGTGCCAGCTCACCAGAGTTCGGAGCCTACACTGAAGCTTTCTTT
CASSPEFGAYTEAFF
>NA|NA|TRBJ1-2|TRBV28
TGTGCCAGCAGTTTATGGGGCCCTAACTATGGCTACACCTTC
CASSLWGPNYGYTF
>TRBD1|NA|TRBJ1-1|TRBV11-3
TGTGCCAGCAGCCAGACAGGGGGCAGGACTGAAGCTTTCTTT
CASSQTGGRTEAFF
>TRBD2|NA|TRBJ2-2|TRBV9
TGTGCCAGCAGCGTAGGGACTAGCGGGATTGTCGGGGAGCTGTTTTTT
CASSVGTSGIVGELFF
>NA|NA|TRBJ2-5|TRBV7-9
TGTGCCAGCAGCTTGCGGGGAGACCAAGAGACCCAGTACTTC
CASSLRGDQETQYF
>TRBD2|NA|TRBJ2-2|TRBV5-1
TGCGCCAGCGGCCGGACTAGCGGAGGATCTAACACCGGGGAGCTGTTTTTT
CASGRTSGGSNTGELFF
>NA|NA|TRBJ2-7|TRBV27
TGTGCCAGCAGTTTGGGCCAGTTGTACGAGCAGTACTTC
CASSLGQLYEQYF
>NA|NA|TRBJ2-5|TRBV9
TGTGCCAGCAGCGACACAACAGGGACCCAGTACTTC
CASSDTTGTQYF
>NA|NA|TRBJ2-7|TRBV4-1
TGCGCCAGCAGCCAAATGGAAAGGGACGAGCAGTACTTC
CASSQMERDEQYF
>NA|NA|TRBJ1-1|TRBV5-1
TGCGCCAGCAGCTTGATGCCAGATAACACTGAAGCTTTCTTT
CASSLMPDNTEAFF
>NA|NA|TRBJ2-1|TRBV6-1
TGTGCCAGCAGGCCTCCGGGCTCCTACAATGAGCAGTTCTTC
CASRPPGSYNEQFF
>TRBD1|NA|TRBJ1-2|TRBV7-8
TGTGCCAGCAGCACGAAGGGGGCGGGCTATGGCTACACCTTC
CASSTKGAGYGYTF
>TRBD1|NA|TRBJ1-1|TRBV5-1
TGCGCCAGCAGCTCGCGACAGGGGCCGAACACTGAAGCTTTCTTT
CASSSRQGPNTEAFF
>TRBD1|NA|TRBJ1-1|TRBV19
TGTGCCAGTAGTACCGGGACAGGGGACGTGAACACTGAAGCTTTCTTT
CASSTGTGDVNTEAFF
>TRBD2|NA|TRBJ2-3|TRBV27
TGTGCCAGCAGTCAGCCCCTGCTAGCGGGAGGTGAGCAGTATTTT
CASSQPLLAGGEQYF
>NA|NA|TRBJ2-2|TRBV18
TGTGCCAGCTCACTTTCAAGGGGGAACACCGGGGAGCTGTTTTTT
CASSLSRGNTGELFF
>TRBD1|NA|TRBJ2-1|TRBV12-5
TGTGCTAGTGGGGAGGACAGGGTATACTCCTACAATGAGCAGTTCTTC
CASGEDRVYSYNEQFF
>NA|NA|TRBJ1-2|TRBV19
TGTGCCAGCCGGGAGTCCCATGGCTACACCTTC
CASRESHGYTF
>NA|NA|TRBJ2-7|TRBV14
TGTGCCAGCAGATGGAGCTCCTACGAGCAGTACTTC
CASRWSSYEQYF
>NA|NA|TRBJ2-7|TRBV10-3
TGTGCCATCGAGGCAGGACCTTCGGACGAGCAGTACTTC
CAIEAGPSDEQYF
>NA|NA|TRBJ2-2|TRBV9
TGTGCCAGCAGCTTAGAGGGCCTGACCGGGGAGCTGTTTTTT
CASSLEGLTGELFF
>NA|NA|TRBJ2-7|TRBV6-5
TGTGCCAGCAGGAAGGGAGTCCCCCCCGGATACGAGCAGTACTTC
CASRKGVPPGYEQYF
>NA|NA|TRBJ2-7|TRBV11-2
TGTGCCAGCAGCTTAGTGGCCGGTTCTCCCTCCTACGAGCAGTACTTC
CASSLVAGSPSYEQYF
>TRBD2|NA|TRBJ2-7|TRBV7-9
TGTGCCAGCAGCGCTAGACTAGCGGGAGCATATTACGAGCAGTACTTC
CASSARLAGAYYEQYF
>NA|NA|TRBJ1-2|TRBV27
TGTGCCAGCAGTCCCCTGGGGTCGCCAGCGGAGGGAGGCTACACCTTC
CASSPLGSPAEGGYTF
>NA|NA|TRBJ2-3|TRBV20-1
TGCAGTGCTAGCCTCACAGATACGCAGTATTTT
CSASLTDTQYF
>TRBD2|NA|TRBJ2-5|TRBV9
TGTGCCAGCAGCGGGACTAGCGGGAGGTTGTCCCAAGAGACCCAGTACTTC
CASSGTSGRLSQETQYF
>NA|NA|TRBJ1-5|TRBV7-2
TGTGCCAGCAGCTTAGACAGAACGGATCAGCCCCAGCATTTT
CASSLDRTDQPQHF
>NA|once|TRBJ2-1|TRBV2
TGTGCCAGCAGTCGGGACGGGAGCTCCTACAATGAGCAGTTCTTC
CASSRDGSSYNEQFF
>NA|NA|TRBJ1-1|TRBV28
TGTGCCAGCAAGGGGGGCGCTAGCACTGAAGCTTTCTTT
CASKGGASTEAFF
>TRBD1|NA|TRBJ2-7|TRBV2
TGTGCCACGAATAAGGGGGCAGGGGCCTACGAGCAGTACTTC
CATNKGAGAYEQYF
>NA|NA|TRBJ1-1|TRBV7-9
TGTGCCAGCGGGTCTGAGGACCCGAACACTGAAGCTTTCTTT
CASGSEDPNTEAFF
>NA|NA|TRBJ2-5|TRBV7-8
TGTGCCAGCAGCTTCCAGGGGCGGGGGCTCCAAGAGACCCAGTACTTC
CASSFQGRGLQETQYF
>NA|NA|TRBJ2-7|TRBV20-1
TGCAGTGCCACCGGGGTCCACGAGCAGTACTTC
CSATGVHEQYF
>TRBD2|NA|TRBJ2-6|TRBV4-2
TGTGCCAGCAGCCAAGGCAGTCGGGGGGCTGGGGCCAACGTCCTGACTTTC
CASSQGSRGAGANVLTF
>NA|NA|TRBJ1-5|TRBV11-2
TGTGCCAGCAGCTCTACGAATCAGCCCCAGCATTTT
CASSSTNQPQHF
>TRBD2|NA|TRBJ2-1|TRBV10-3
TGTGCCATCAGTGACCCCACGGGGGGACCCTCTTACAATGAGCAGTTCTTC
CAISDPTGGPSYNEQFF
>NA|NA|TRBJ1-2|TRBV28
TGTGCCAGCAGCCCCGCGATCGACCATTACTACACCTTC
CASSPAIDHYYTF
>NA|once|TRBJ1-1|TRBV30
TGTGCCTGGAGCCCCCATGTTGGGAGCTCGGTCATGAACACTGAAGCTTTCTTT
CAWSPHVGSSVMNTEAFF